The text below deals with one T cell receptor beta chain. Other nucleotide sequences from this sample produce the same CDR3. The CDR3 spans 14 residues. Germline lookup yields CDR1 SGHRS and CDR2 YFSETQ. V lost 0 bases, J lost 0 bases, and 5 bases lay in between. Into CD45RA+ naive and CD45RA-negative memory subsets, the CD4+ cells were split. Assay used: immunoSEQ multiplex PCR; TCRdb lists only in-frame clones, some missing. The profile shows some 2.4 million clones, 80% to 95% of them singletons. These data are taken from a study of shared clonotypes between healthy human individuals. The clonotype comes from a man aged 18-30 years in good health. Some clones in this sample may be carry-over from other donors' samples. Sequencing was carried out using naive CD4+ T cells from PBMCs. Stated subset: CD45RA+ positively selected. The chain joins TRBV5-1 to TRBJ2-3; D is undetermined. The CDR3 DNA is TGCGCCAGCAGCTTGGGTGGTAGCACAGATACGCAGTATTTT. The encoded protein is CASSLGGSTDTQYF.